The rows below give T cell receptor beta chains drawn from one sample of a study of shared clonotypes between healthy human individuals. Profiling relied on immunoSEQ multiplex PCR, and the TCRdb table lists in-frame clones only, not all of them. The table has roughly 1 million clones, 70% to 80% seen once; the top ten hold about 1.5%. Sequencing was done on a sample of memory CD4+ T cells sorted from blood. These receptors all stem from a man aged 18-30 years in good health. The CDR3 runs from the conserved cysteine through the conserved F or W. Fields, in order: V gene, D gene, J gene, clone size, CDR3 DNA, CDR3 protein. The D gene is left open where the match is weak. Size is omitted from some rows. Given values are once, few, many or a class for expanded clones.

V gene: TRBV6-1; D gene: TRBD2; J gene: TRBJ2-2; clone size: .; CDR3 DNA: TGTGCCAGCACCAGAGCGGGAATGAACACCGGGGAGCTGTTTTTT; CDR3 protein: CASTRAGMNTGELFF
V gene: TRBV18; D gene: TRBD2; J gene: TRBJ2-1; clone size: .; CDR3 DNA: TGTGCCAGCTCACCAGCGGGGGGGCGTTCCAATGAGCAGTTCTTC; CDR3 protein: CASSPAGGRSNEQFF
V gene: TRBV5-4; D gene: .; J gene: TRBJ1-6; clone size: once; CDR3 DNA: TGTGCCAGCAGCCAAACTCAGAATTATAATTCACCCCTCCACTTT; CDR3 protein: CASSQTQNYNSPLHF
V gene: TRBV7-6; D gene: TRBD2; J gene: TRBJ2-7; clone size: .; CDR3 DNA: TGTGCCAGCAGCCAAGGTAGCGGGAGGGGTCTCGAGCAGTACTTC; CDR3 protein: CASSQGSGRGLEQYF
V gene: TRBV30; D gene: .; J gene: TRBJ2-7; clone size: .; CDR3 DNA: TGTGCCTGGAGTGTACGGAGGGGCTACGAGCAGTACTTC; CDR3 protein: CAWSVRRGYEQYF
V gene: TRBV11-2; D gene: .; J gene: TRBJ2-7; clone size: .; CDR3 DNA: TGTGCCAGCACCCGGGGTGAAGGGAAAGAGCAGTACTTC; CDR3 protein: CASTRGEGKEQYF
V gene: TRBV6-1; D gene: .; J gene: TRBJ1-4; clone size: .; CDR3 DNA: TGTGCCAGCAGTGAAATGGGTTCTCCGAATGAAAAACTGTTTTTT; CDR3 protein: CASSEMGSPNEKLFF
V gene: TRBV6-5; D gene: .; J gene: TRBJ2-7; clone size: .; CDR3 DNA: TGTGCCAGCAGTCAGGTGGCCTCCTACGAGCAGTACTTC; CDR3 protein: CASSQVASYEQYF
V gene: TRBV5-1; D gene: TRBD1; J gene: TRBJ1-4; clone size: few; CDR3 DNA: TGCGCCAGCAGCTTGGGGGACAGATACGCAACTAATGAAAAACTGTTTTTT; CDR3 protein: CASSLGDRYATNEKLFF
V gene: TRBV4-2; D gene: .; J gene: TRBJ1-1; clone size: .; CDR3 DNA: TGTGCCAGCAGCCAAGTAATAGGGCTCTCGAACACTGAAGCTTTCTTT; CDR3 protein: CASSQVIGLSNTEAFF
V gene: TRBV5-1; D gene: TRBD2; J gene: TRBJ2-5; clone size: .; CDR3 DNA: TGCGCCAGCAGTTTAGCGGGGGGGCGAGAGACCCAGTACTTC; CDR3 protein: CASSLAGGRETQYF
V gene: TRBV2; D gene: TRBD1; J gene: TRBJ1-5; clone size: few; CDR3 DNA: TGTGCCAGCAGTGAACAGGGGGTCGATCAGCCCCAGCATTTT; CDR3 protein: CASSEQGVDQPQHF
V gene: TRBV6-1; D gene: .; J gene: TRBJ1-1; clone size: .; CDR3 DNA: TGTGCCAGCATGCTGTCGAACACTGAAGCTTTCTTT; CDR3 protein: CASMLSNTEAFF
V gene: TRBV7-6; D gene: .; J gene: TRBJ2-2; clone size: .; CDR3 DNA: TGTGCCAGCAGCGGCCCGGACGTGACCGGGGAGCTGTTTTTT; CDR3 protein: CASSGPDVTGELFF
V gene: TRBV5-6; D gene: TRBD1; J gene: TRBJ2-3; clone size: .; CDR3 DNA: TGTGCCAGCAGCTCGGGGTGGGGACAGGGGACAGATACGCAGTATTTT; CDR3 protein: CASSSGWGQGTDTQYF
V gene: TRBV10-1; D gene: TRBD1; J gene: TRBJ2-5; clone size: few; CDR3 DNA: TGCGCCATTTCCCCGGGACAGAACCAAGAGACCCAGTACTTC; CDR3 protein: CAISPGQNQETQYF
V gene: TRBV30; D gene: TRBD1; J gene: TRBJ1-6; clone size: few; CDR3 DNA: TGTGCCTGGAGCGGACAGGGTTCACCCCTCCACTTT; CDR3 protein: CAWSGQGSPLHF
V gene: TRBV9; D gene: TRBD2; J gene: TRBJ2-1; clone size: .; CDR3 DNA: TGTGCCCGTCCAGCGGGAGATGCGCAGTTCTTC; CDR3 protein: CARPAGDAQFF
V gene: TRBV11-2; D gene: .; J gene: TRBJ2-3; clone size: .; CDR3 DNA: TGTGCCAGCACTCAATCAGCGGGCGACAGATGGGGTACGCAGTATTTT; CDR3 protein: CASTQSAGDRWGTQYF
V gene: TRBV5-5; D gene: TRBD1; J gene: TRBJ1-6; clone size: few; CDR3 DNA: TGTGCCAGCAGCTTGATAACAGGGGGCGGGTCACCCCTCCACTTT; CDR3 protein: CASSLITGGGSPLHF
V gene: TRBV29-1; D gene: TRBD1; J gene: TRBJ1-2; clone size: .; CDR3 DNA: TGCAGCGTTCCGGACAGGACTAACTATGGCTACACCTTC; CDR3 protein: CSVPDRTNYGYTF
V gene: TRBV28; D gene: .; J gene: TRBJ1-2; clone size: .; CDR3 DNA: TGTGCCACCAAGGGGGGGACAATTGGATATGGCTACACCTTC; CDR3 protein: CATKGGTIGYGYTF
V gene: TRBV10-3; D gene: TRBD2; J gene: TRBJ2-2; clone size: many; CDR3 DNA: TGTGCCATCAGGCTAGCGGGGAACACCGGGGAGCTGTTTTTT; CDR3 protein: CAIRLAGNTGELFF
V gene: TRBV5-1; D gene: TRBD1; J gene: TRBJ1-4; clone size: .; CDR3 DNA: TGCGCCAGCAGCTTTGATGCGACAGGGGGGTCTAAAGAAAAACTGTTTTTT; CDR3 protein: CASSFDATGGSKEKLFF
V gene: TRBV18; D gene: TRBD1; J gene: TRBJ1-6; clone size: .; CDR3 DNA: TGTGCCAGCTCACGGGATCCGGGACAGGGAGGATCACCCCTCCACTTT; CDR3 protein: CASSRDPGQGGSPLHF
V gene: TRBV6-1; D gene: .; J gene: TRBJ1-2; clone size: .; CDR3 DNA: TGTGCCAGCAGTGATACCACAGGGAGGGGCTACACCTTC; CDR3 protein: CASSDTTGRGYTF
V gene: TRBV18; D gene: .; J gene: TRBJ2-7; clone size: .; CDR3 DNA: TGTGCCAGCTCACCCTCCATCGAGCAGTACTTC; CDR3 protein: CASSPSIEQYF
V gene: TRBV10-3; D gene: TRBD1; J gene: TRBJ1-5; clone size: few; CDR3 DNA: TGTGCCATCAGGGGACAGCTCAATCAGCCCCAGCATTTT; CDR3 protein: CAIRGQLNQPQHF
V gene: TRBV9; D gene: TRBD1; J gene: TRBJ2-3; clone size: .; CDR3 DNA: TGTGCCAGCAGCCTGGACAGGGCTAGGGATACGCAGTATTTT; CDR3 protein: CASSLDRARDTQYF
V gene: TRBV6-1; D gene: .; J gene: TRBJ2-3; clone size: .; CDR3 DNA: TGTGCCAGCAGAATTACAGGGTACACAGATACGCAGTATTTT; CDR3 protein: CASRITGYTDTQYF
V gene: TRBV20-1; D gene: .; J gene: TRBJ2-7; clone size: .; CDR3 DNA: TGCAGTGCCTTAGACATCTACGAGCAGTACTTC; CDR3 protein: CSALDIYEQYF
V gene: TRBV19; D gene: TRBD1; J gene: TRBJ2-3; clone size: .; CDR3 DNA: TGTGCCAGTAGTCCGGACAGGGATACTGATACGCAGTATTTT; CDR3 protein: CASSPDRDTDTQYF
V gene: TRBV6-4; D gene: TRBD1; J gene: TRBJ1-5; clone size: many; CDR3 DNA: TGTGCCAGCAGATTCAGGGGACAGGGACTTCAGCCCCAGCATTTT; CDR3 protein: CASRFRGQGLQPQHF
V gene: TRBV18; D gene: .; J gene: TRBJ1-4; clone size: .; CDR3 DNA: TGTGCCAGCTCACCGCAGGGTATAAATGAAAAACTGTTTTTT; CDR3 protein: CASSPQGINEKLFF
V gene: TRBV7-2; D gene: .; J gene: TRBJ1-1; clone size: once; CDR3 DNA: TGTGCCAGCAGCTTACAAGGGCAAGCGAACACTGAAGCTTTCTTT; CDR3 protein: CASSLQGQANTEAFF
V gene: TRBV6-6; D gene: .; J gene: TRBJ1-5; clone size: .; CDR3 DNA: TGTGCCAGCTCTACGGGGTGGGGAAATCAGCCCCAGCATTTT; CDR3 protein: CASSTGWGNQPQHF
V gene: TRBV20-1; D gene: .; J gene: TRBJ1-3; clone size: .; CDR3 DNA: TGCAGTCTCGCCAGGGGAAACACCATATATTTT; CDR3 protein: CSLARGNTIYF
V gene: TRBV14; D gene: .; J gene: TRBJ2-3; clone size: .; CDR3 DNA: TGTGCCAGCAGCCAAGATTTAAGGGGCACAGATACGCAGTATTTT; CDR3 protein: CASSQDLRGTDTQYF
V gene: TRBV19; D gene: .; J gene: TRBJ2-1; clone size: .; CDR3 DNA: TGTGCCAGTAGCCTTTTGGCCAGTTCTGCGGTGGAGCAGTTCTTC; CDR3 protein: CASSLLASSAVEQFF
V gene: TRBV7-7; D gene: TRBD1; J gene: TRBJ2-7; clone size: once; CDR3 DNA: TGTGCTAGCAGCCCAGGACAGGGGGCTCATGAGCAGTACTTC; CDR3 protein: CASSPGQGAHEQYF
V gene: TRBV20-1; D gene: .; J gene: TRBJ2-3; clone size: .; CDR3 DNA: TGCAGTGCTGTAGATTTGGATACGCAGTATTTT; CDR3 protein: CSAVDLDTQYF
V gene: TRBV10-1; D gene: TRBD1; J gene: TRBJ1-6; clone size: .; CDR3 DNA: TGCGCCAGCAGCGAGACAGGGGGATCACCCCTCCACTTT; CDR3 protein: CASSETGGSPLHF
V gene: TRBV9; D gene: .; J gene: TRBJ1-3; clone size: .; CDR3 DNA: TGTGCCAGCAGCCCTCGGGGGAGCGGGGACTCTGGAAACACCATATATTTT; CDR3 protein: CASSPRGSGDSGNTIYF
V gene: TRBV10-3; D gene: .; J gene: TRBJ1-1; clone size: .; CDR3 DNA: TGTGCCATCAGTGAGTCGAGGACGGCCAACACTGAAGCTTTCTTT; CDR3 protein: CAISESRTANTEAFF
V gene: TRBV6-1; D gene: TRBD2; J gene: TRBJ2-7; clone size: once; CDR3 DNA: TGTGCCAGCAGGGGAGGCGGGGGAACCGAGCAGTACTTC; CDR3 protein: CASRGGGGTEQYF
V gene: TRBV7-8; D gene: TRBD1; J gene: TRBJ2-5; clone size: .; CDR3 DNA: TGTGCCAGCAGCCGGGACAGGGGAAAAGAGACCCAGTACTTC; CDR3 protein: CASSRDRGKETQYF
V gene: TRBV30; D gene: .; J gene: TRBJ2-7; clone size: .; CDR3 DNA: TGTGCCCTCCGAAGGGGGGGCTGGGACGAGCAGTACTTC; CDR3 protein: CALRRGGWDEQYF
V gene: TRBV19; D gene: .; J gene: TRBJ2-6; clone size: .; CDR3 DNA: TGTGCCAGTAGTATAGACGGGAGCTCTGGGGCCAACGTCCTGACTTTC; CDR3 protein: CASSIDGSSGANVLTF
V gene: TRBV7-9; D gene: TRBD2; J gene: TRBJ2-3; clone size: .; CDR3 DNA: TGTGCCAGCAGCCCGGGACTAGCGGTGTATTTT; CDR3 protein: CASSPGLAVYF